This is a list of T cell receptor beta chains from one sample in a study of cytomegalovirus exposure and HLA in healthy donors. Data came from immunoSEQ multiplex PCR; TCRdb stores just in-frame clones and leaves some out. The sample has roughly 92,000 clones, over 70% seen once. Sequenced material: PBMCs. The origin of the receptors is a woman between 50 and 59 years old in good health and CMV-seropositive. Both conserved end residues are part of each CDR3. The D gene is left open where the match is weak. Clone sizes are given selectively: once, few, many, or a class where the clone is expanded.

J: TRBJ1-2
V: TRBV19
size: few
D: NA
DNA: TGTGCCAGTAGTTCTACGCGCTACTATGGCTACACCTTC
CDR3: CASSSTRYYGYTF

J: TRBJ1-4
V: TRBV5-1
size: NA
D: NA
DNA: TGCGCCAGCAGCTTGGAGCTACGACCCGCGGGGGAAAAACTGTTTTTT
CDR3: CASSLELRPAGEKLFF

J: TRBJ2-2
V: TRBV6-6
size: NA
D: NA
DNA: TGTGCCACCCAATCACTCGGGGGGAACACCGGGGAGCTGTTTTTT
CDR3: CATQSLGGNTGELFF

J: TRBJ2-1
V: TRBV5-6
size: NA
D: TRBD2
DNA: TGTGCCAGCAGCCGGGGACTAGCGGGAGTGGATGAGCAGTTCTTC
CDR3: CASSRGLAGVDEQFF

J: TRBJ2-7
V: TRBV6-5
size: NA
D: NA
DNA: TGTGCCAGCAGCAGAGACAGCACACATAACTACGAGCAGTACTTC
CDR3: CASSRDSTHNYEQYF

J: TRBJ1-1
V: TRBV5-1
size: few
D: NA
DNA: TGCGCCAGCAGCAGACAGACTCAGACGATGAACACTGAAGCTTTCTTT
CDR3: CASSRQTQTMNTEAFF

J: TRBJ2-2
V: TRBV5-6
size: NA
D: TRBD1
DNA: TGTGCCAGCAGTGGCGGACAGGGGAACACCGGGGAGCTGTTTTTT
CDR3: CASSGGQGNTGELFF

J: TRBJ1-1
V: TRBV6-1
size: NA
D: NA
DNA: TGTGCCAGCAGCTCTGTTCGCGGAACTGAAGCTTTCTTT
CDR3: CASSSVRGTEAFF

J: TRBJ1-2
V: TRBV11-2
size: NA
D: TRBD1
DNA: TGTGCCAGCAGCCCCGGGACAGGGGGGTATGGCTACACCTTC
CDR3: CASSPGTGGYGYTF

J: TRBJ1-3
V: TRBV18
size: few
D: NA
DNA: TGTGCCAGCTCACCACCTGCGGGGGGCTCTGGAAACACCATATATTTT
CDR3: CASSPPAGGSGNTIYF

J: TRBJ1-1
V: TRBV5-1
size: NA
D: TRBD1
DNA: TGCGCCAGCAGCGGCCCGGGACAGGGAAACACTGAAGCTTTCTTT
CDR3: CASSGPGQGNTEAFF

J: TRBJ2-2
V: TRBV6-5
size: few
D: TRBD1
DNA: TGTGCCAGCAGTTCACTTTGGACAGGGTTAACCGGGGAGCTGTTTTTT
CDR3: CASSSLWTGLTGELFF

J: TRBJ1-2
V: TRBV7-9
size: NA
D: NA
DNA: TGTGCCAGCAGCACGGGACCGCCGCGGGGTGGCTACACCTTC
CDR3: CASSTGPPRGGYTF

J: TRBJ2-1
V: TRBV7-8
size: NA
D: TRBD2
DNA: TGTGCCAGCAACCCATCGGGGGGGTACAATGAGCAGTTCTTC
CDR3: CASNPSGGYNEQFF

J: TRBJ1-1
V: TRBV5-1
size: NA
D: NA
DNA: TGCGCCAGCAGCGGAACCCGGGGGGACACTGAAGCTTTCTTT
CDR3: CASSGTRGDTEAFF

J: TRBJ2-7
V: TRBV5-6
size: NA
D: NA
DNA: TGTGCCAGCACCGAGGGGGGGACCTCCTACTACGAGCAGTACTTC
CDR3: CASTEGGTSYYEQYF

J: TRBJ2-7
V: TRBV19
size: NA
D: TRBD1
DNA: TGTGCCAGTAGTGCCTCACAGGGGGGCGAGCAGTACTTC
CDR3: CASSASQGGEQYF

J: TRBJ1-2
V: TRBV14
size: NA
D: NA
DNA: TGTGCCAGCAGCCCAGCGGGGGCGAGGGGCTACACCTTC
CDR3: CASSPAGARGYTF

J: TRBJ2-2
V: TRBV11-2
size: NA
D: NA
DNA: TGTGCCAGCAGCGCCGGGGGCGGGGAGCTGTTTTTT
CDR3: CASSAGGGELFF

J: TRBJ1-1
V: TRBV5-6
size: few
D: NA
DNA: TGTGCCAGCAGCCCCTACAGGAGAATCACTGAAGCTTTCTTT
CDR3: CASSPYRRITEAFF

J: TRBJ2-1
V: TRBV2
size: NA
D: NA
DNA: TGTGCCAGCAGTGAACGGGGGGCCGATGAGCAGTTCTTC
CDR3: CASSERGADEQFF

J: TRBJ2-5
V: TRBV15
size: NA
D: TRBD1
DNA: TGTGCCACCAGCAGAACAGGGGGCGAAGAGACCCAGTACTTC
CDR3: CATSRTGGEETQYF